The present TCR beta chain was sequenced within a study of T cells after posttransplantation cyclophosphamide. Findings and limits, study-wide: Later post-transplant blood repertoires were often dominated by donor CD8+ memory clones.

Germline V lookup: CDR1 SGHDN, CDR2 FVKESK. The CDR3 length is 14 residues. Trimming left V 9 bases short and J 7 bases short, with 19 bases between. Here immunoSEQ multiplex PCR was the method, and the copy in TCRdb shows in-frame clones only, minus some. The sample holds about 66,000 clones; over 85% are singletons and the top ten take about 3%. Worth noting for this clone: Its antigen remains unidentified.

The sequenced material came from PBMCs. The sequence was obtained from a woman between 25 and 40 years old in good health and a related stem cell transplant donor. The chain employs TRBV14 and TRBJ1-5, with a possible D match to TRBD1 (5 bases). The CDR3 coding sequence is TGTGCCAGAATCCCGGGACCCCTAAACCAGCCCCAGCATTTT. Translation gives CARIPGPLNQPQHF. Variable domain in full (rest from reference TRBV14 and TRBJ1-5): EAGVTQFPSHSVIEKGQTVTLRCDPISGHDNLYWYRRVMGKEIKFLLHFVKESKQDESGMPNNRFLAERTGGTYSTLKVQPAELEDSGVYFCARIPGPLNQPQHFGDGTRLSIL.